This T cell receptor beta chain emerged from a study of cytomegalovirus exposure and HLA in healthy donors. This CDR3 is 17 amino acids long. Germline V gives CDR1 MNHEY, CDR2 SMNVEV (reference sequence). The V gene end was trimmed by 5 bases and the J gene end by 0 bases; junction bases not matched to a gene: 10. 13 Jbeta primers and 60 Vbeta primers were used for the PCR. Profiling relied on immunoSEQ multiplex PCR, and the TCRdb table lists in-frame clones only, not all of them. This table has fewer than 100,000 clones, about four fifths appearing once. The rearrangement joins TRBV27 to TRBJ1-1; TRBD1 aligns across 9 bases. The sequenced material came from PBMCs. This clonotype was obtained from a woman aged 40-49 years in good health and CMV-seronegative. The DNA for the CDR3 is TGTGCCAGCAGTCAGACTACAGGGGGCCTTTTGAACACTGAAGCTTTCTTT. Protein product: CASSQTTGGLLNTEAFF.